Listed here are 20 T cell receptor beta chains from one sample, sequenced in a study of blood T cell repertoires in COVID-19. Method: immunoSEQ multiplex PCR; TCRdb's copy keeps in-frame clones and lacks some. The sample shows under 250,000 clones, 83% of them seen only once. Sequenced input: peripheral blood. The receptors shown here come from a man aged 40-50 years with active or convalescent COVID-19.

V usage is TRBV11-3 and J usage is TRBJ2-4; 12 bases map to TRBD1. The V gene end was trimmed by 1 base and the J gene end by 6 bases; junction bases not matched to a gene: 1. The CDR3 runs to 15 residues. Germline V gene data show CDR1 as SGHNT and CDR2 as YENEEA. This CDR3 is CASSLGGQGANIQYF. Here the CDR3 DNA reads TGTGCCAGCAGCTTAGGGGGACAGGGGGCAAACATTCAGTACTTC.

The chain joins TRBV27 to TRBJ1-2; TRBD1 aligns across 10 bases. This CDR3 comprises 12 residues. The ends lost 7 bases at V and 8 bases at J; junction bases unmatched: 4. The germline gives CDR1 MNHEY, CDR2 SMNVEV (reference sequence). CDR3 bases: TGTGCCAGCACTGGACAGGGGGTAGGCTACACCTTC. Encoded protein: CASTGQGVGYTF.

The J gene is TRBJ2-1, the V gene TRBV19, with TRBD1 identical over 7 bases. Germline V gene lookup returns CDR1 LNHDA and CDR2 SQIVND (reference sequence). CDR3 size: 12 residues. Unmatched junction bases numbered 0, after V lost 6 bases and J lost 4 bases. CDR3 residues: CASRGQYNEQFF. The CDR3 DNA reads TGTGCCAGTAGGGGACAGTACAATGAGCAGTTCTTC.

V gene TRBV2 combines with J gene TRBJ1-4; TRBD1 aligns across 8 bases. CDR3 length equals 13 residues. Germline V gene lookup returns CDR1 SNHLY and CDR2 FYNNEI. V lost 5 bases and J lost 8; bases outside the gene matches: 4. The CDR3 DNA reads TGTGCCAGCAGTCAGGGGGCGCAGGAAAAACTGTTTTTT. The encoded protein is CASSQGAQEKLFF.

This clone was seen just once. This chain uses TRBV11-3 with TRBJ2-2; D is possibly TRBD1 (7 bases). The CDR3 totals 17 residues. The germline V gene has CDR1 SGHNT and CDR2 YENEEA. Trimming left V 7 bases short and J 3 bases short, with 21 bases between. The DNA for the CDR3 is TGTGCCAGCAACAGGATGGCGGGACAGCCAGACACCGGGGAGCTGTTTTTT. This gives the protein CASNRMAGQPDTGELFF.

The rearrangement uses TRBV6-5 and TRBJ1-5, with D hard to call. V was trimmed by 6 bases and J by 9 bases, leaving 12 bases between them. The CDR3 runs to 12 residues. Germline values: CDR1 MNHEY, CDR2 SVGAGI. CDR3 nucleotides: TGTGCCAGCAGGGTACCCGGAGGGCCCCAGCATTTT. This encodes CASRVPGGPQHF.

The chain carries TRBV11-3 and TRBJ1-2; possible D gene TRBD1, 5 bases. CDR1 and CDR2 (germline): SGHNT, YENEEA. This CDR3 comprises 16 residues. Between the trimmed V and J ends, which lost 5 bases and 4 bases, there was a span of 20 bases. CDR3 amino acids: CASSPLAGGGGYGYTF. As DNA, the CDR3 is TGTGCCAGCAGCCCTCTAGCTGGGGGAGGAGGCTATGGCTACACCTTC. The complete variable domain, with remaining parts taken from reference TRBV11-3 and TRBJ1-2, reads EAGVVQSPRYKIIEKKQPVAFWCNPISGHNTLYWYLQNLGQGPELLIRYENEEAVDDSQLPKDRFSAERLKGVDSTLKIQPAELGDSAVYLCASSPLAGGGGYGYTFGSGTRLTVV.

This clone was detected a few times. The chain employs TRBV7-8 and TRBJ2-7; D might be TRBD1 (5 bases). The V gene lost 3 bases and the J gene lost 2 bases, with 8 bases spanning the gap. Germline V gene lookup returns CDR1 SGHVS and CDR2 FQNEAQ. CDR3 length: 13 residues. This chain's CDR3 is CASSFGHPYEQYF. In DNA, the CDR3 is TGTGCCAGCAGCTTCGGACATCCCTACGAGCAGTACTTC.

This clone was counted once. The chain employs TRBV7-6 and TRBJ1-1; TRBD1 matches at 8 bases. CDR3 length: 16 residues. Germline CDR1 reads SGHVS; CDR2 reads FNYEAQ. V gave up 2 bases and J gave up 0 bases; unmatched junction bases: 5. CDR3 amino acids: CASSLQQGGMNTEAFF. The CDR3 DNA reads as TGTGCCAGCAGCTTACAACAGGGGGGAATGAACACTGAAGCTTTCTTT.

The gene calls are TRBV9 and TRBJ1-2; TRBD1 matches at 7 bases. The germline gives CDR1 SGDLS, CDR2 YYNGEE. There are 16 residues in the CDR3. Unmatched junction bases numbered 9, after V lost 3 bases and J lost 1 base. The CDR3 bases are TGTGCCAGCAGCGCCGGGCTGGGGACAGTTAACTATGGCTACACCTTC. This codes for CASSAGLGTVNYGYTF.

The V call is TRBV30, the J call TRBJ1-4, with D maybe TRBD1 (5 bases). The germline V and J ends were trimmed by 2 bases and 0 bases, with 10 bases remaining between them. Germline V gene lookup returns CDR1 GTSNPN and CDR2 SVGIG (reference sequence). The CDR3 runs to 15 residues. CDR3 sequence: CAWSMGGSTNEKLFF. The DNA of the CDR3 is TGTGCCTGGAGTATGGGGGGTTCAACTAATGAAAAACTGTTTTTT.

The rearrangement links TRBV5-1 to TRBJ2-1, with 9 positions matching TRBD2. J lost 4 bases, V lost 1 base, and 3 bases had no gene match. The CDR3 runs to 15 residues. Germline CDR1 and CDR2: SGHRS and YFSETQ. The CDR3 DNA reads as TGCGCCAGCAGCTTGTCTAGCGGGGAGTACAATGAGCAGTTCTTC. Protein sequence: CASSLSSGEYNEQFF.

The chain employs TRBV5-6 and TRBJ1-2; possibly TRBD1 for D (6 bases). Germline V gives CDR1 SGHDT, CDR2 YYEEEE. This CDR3 is built from 14 residues. V was clipped by 0 bases and J by 2 bases, with 8 bases between them. The CDR3 region is CASSLEQGNYGYTF. In DNA, the CDR3 is TGTGCCAGCAGCTTGGAACAGGGCAACTATGGCTACACCTTC.

This clone was observed a single time. The chain carries TRBV4-3 and TRBJ1-1, with D possibly TRBD1 on 6 matching bases. The CDR3 covers 15 residues. The V and J ends lost 2 bases and 4 bases respectively, with 14 bases between them. CDR1 LGHNA and CDR2 YSLEER come from the germline V gene. CDR3: CASSQTNRVSTEAFF. CDR3 in DNA: TGCGCCAGCAGCCAAACCAACAGGGTAAGCACTGAAGCTTTCTTT.

This clone has a handful of counts. The V and J genes are TRBV5-1 and TRBJ1-4, with D perhaps TRBD1 (5 bases). Germline CDR1 is SGHRS and CDR2 is YFSETQ. V lost 0 bases to trimming and J lost 7 bases, with 10 bases between them. The CDR3 contains 14 residues. The CDR3 sequence: CASSLGQRGEKLFF. DNA for the CDR3: TGCGCCAGCAGCTTGGGACAAAGGGGTGAAAAACTGTTTTTT.

V is TRBV7-3 and J is TRBJ1-2; tentatively, D is TRBD1 (5 bases). Germline CDR1 and CDR2: SGHTA and FQGTGA. V lost 1 base, J lost 4 bases, and 13 bases lay in between. This CDR3 has 15 residues. The CDR3 sequence: CASSLRSGGTYGYTF. The CDR3 region has the DNA TGTGCCAGCAGCTTAAGGAGCGGGGGGACCTATGGCTACACCTTC.

CDR3 DNA: TGTGCCAGCATAGTAGCGGGACCCTCCTACAATGAGCAGTTCTTC. Its protein is CASIVAGPSYNEQFF. The chain links TRBV27 to TRBJ2-1; TRBD2 aligns across 8 bases. Losses at the gene ends were 7 bases for V and 0 bases for J; bases not matched to a gene: 5. The CDR3 contains 15 residues. Germline values: CDR1 MNHEY, CDR2 SMNVEV (reference sequence).

J is TRBJ2-7 and V is TRBV6-5; D possibly corresponds to TRBD1 (5 bases). Trimming shortened V by 10 bases and J by 2 bases, and 12 bases separated the two germline ends. Germline V gene data show CDR1 as MNHEY and CDR2 as SVGAGI. CDR3 length equals 12 residues. CDR3 in amino acids: CATRDRTYEQYF. The CDR3 DNA reads as TGTGCCACCCGAGACAGAACCTACGAGCAGTACTTC.

The chain carries TRBV6-1 and TRBJ1-4, with TRBD1 identical over 10 bases. Trimming removed 2 bases from V and 6 bases from J; junction bases left unmatched: 3. CDR1 and CDR2 (germline): MNHNS, SASEGT. This CDR3 spans 15 amino acids. The CDR3 bases are TGTGCCAGCAGTGAATGGACAGGGGGGGATGAAAAACTGTTTTTT. This translates into CASSEWTGGDEKLFF.

The chain links TRBV9 to TRBJ1-3, with TRBD1 matching over 7 bases. The CDR3 has 18 residues. The V segment lost 2 bases and the J segment 3 bases; nucleotides outside the gene matches: 14. Germline CDR1 SGDLS, CDR2 YYNGEE. CDR3 sequence (DNA): TGTGCCAGCAGCGTGGGCGCAGGGGGAAACAGGGTTGGAAACACCATATATTTT. Residues: CASSVGAGGNRVGNTIYF.